This T cell receptor beta chain was observed in a study of blood T cell repertoires in COVID-19. Whole-study context: The United States, Italy and Spain provided the acute and convalescent COVID-19 samples. T cells, B-cell-depleted T cells, or PBMCs supplied cDNA or gDNA.

Per germline, CDR1 LGHNT and CDR2 FRNRAP. The V and J ends lost 5 bases and 5 bases, in that order; junction bases with no gene match: 8. The length of the CDR3 is 15 residues. How the authors handled the data: Estimates of nucleated cell counts were drawn from the amplification of reference gene primers. Here immunoSEQ multiplex PCR was the method, and the copy in TCRdb shows in-frame clones only, minus some. V and J calls and clone size come straight from that table; D and trimming were deduced from the DNA. The table has more than 50,000 clones, 90% seen once; the top ten hold 13% to 15%. The origin of this receptor is a human donor with active COVID-19. The donor label of this sample is uncertain. The chain has TRBV12-5 and TRBJ1-1, with 10 bases identical to TRBD1. The specimen sequenced was peripheral blood. The CDR3 bases are TGTGCTAGTGGTCCGAGACAGGGGGCGCGGACTGAAGCTTTCTTT. This gives the protein CASGPRQGARTEAFF.